This T cell receptor beta chain emerged from a study of cytomegalovirus exposure and HLA in healthy donors. Study-wide findings and caveats: Later analysis associated a missense DCLRE1C variant with TCR beta V- and J-gene trimming.

CDR1 is MNHEY, CDR2 SMNVEV, per germline (reference sequence). This CDR3 spans 14 amino acids. Trimming removed 3 bases from V and 2 bases from J, with 10 bases in between. Both 60 Vbeta primers and 13 Jbeta primers went into the PCR. Sequencing used immunoSEQ multiplex PCR; TCRdb keeps in-frame clones, though not all of them. The sample includes tens of thousands of clones, 70% to 80% of them seen just once. Remarks on this clone: Its antigen is currently unknown.

The sequence derives from a man in his thirties or forties in good health and CMV-seronegative. V and J are TRBV27 and TRBJ1-1; possible D gene TRBD1, 5 bases. Material: PBMCs. CDR3 in amino acids: CASSLAGLNTEAFF. DNA for the CDR3: TGTGCCAGCAGTTTGGCAGGGCTAAACACTGAAGCTTTCTTT.